This T cell receptor beta chain comes out of a study of beta chain features in type 1 diabetes. Study information: Patients were similar to healthy donors in age and gender (as well as in cell yields).

Sorting with CD45RO/CCR7/CD25/CD127/CD95/CD27 yielded naive, central memory, regulatory and stem-like memory CD4+ cells. Purity (above 95%) was reached by all sorted populations. This clone was counted a few times. Its antigen is undetermined. Study-level points and caveats: Among patients with Type 1 diabetes, TCRB CDR3s were moderately but significantly shorter in every one of the four CD4+ subsets. Patients with type 1 diabetes carried fewer insertions and had more deletions at their VDJ junctions.

Germline V gives CDR1 SGDLS, CDR2 YYNGEE. The CDR3 extends over 14 amino acids. Trimming removed 4 bases at V and 6 bases at J, with 13 bases between. Expressed TCRB transcripts got sequenced, as all isolated RNA was reverse transcribed. TCRdb's copy holds only in-frame clones and misses some; the assay was immunoSEQ multiplex PCR. Found here are nearly 350,000 clones, approximately 9.9% of them singletons; the top ten hold about 1%. Material: central memory CD4+ T cells from blood. V usage is TRBV9 and J usage is TRBJ2-2; perhaps TRBD1 as D (5 bases). This sequence was found in a man aged 30-40 years with type 1 diabetes. CDR3 bases: TGTGCCAGCAGCATACGGTGGGGCGCCGGGGAGCTGTTTTTT. It encodes CASSIRWGAGELFF.